This record looks at one TCR beta chain sequence and its context. What it recognizes is unknown. These data come from a study of cytomegalovirus exposure and HLA in healthy donors. Study-wide points: TCR beta V segments were, for the most part, productive about 90% or about 30% of the time in an earlier analysis. By a later analysis, the bulk of CMV-associated TCR beta chains appeared HLA-restricted.

Primers: 60 Vbeta forward and 13 Jbeta reverse. Measured with immunoSEQ multiplex PCR; TCRdb has only the in-frame clones, and not every one. The sample carries 58,000 or so clones, roughly 71% recorded once. Germline trimming cut 2 bases from V and 6 bases from J; bases unmatched to any gene: 6. CDR1 is SGHDT and CDR2 is YYEEEE in the germline V gene. The CDR3 length is 14 residues. Sequencing was carried out using PBMCs. The source of this sequence is a man aged 45 to 65 in good health and CMV-seropositive. The chain couples TRBV5-6 to TRBJ2-3, with 7 bases fitting TRBD2. The CDR3 is CASSFGREWDTQYF. The CDR3 DNA sequence: TGTGCCAGCAGCTTTGGGCGGGAGTGGGATACGCAGTATTTT.